The next 26 T cell receptor beta chains were all read from a single sample in a study of blood T cell repertoires in COVID-19. Profiling relied on immunoSEQ multiplex PCR, and the TCRdb table lists in-frame clones only, not all of them. In the table there are under 95,000 clones, just over 85% of which are singletons. The sample taken for sequencing was peripheral blood. The receptor source for this set is a human donor in a cohort sampled during active COVID-19.

The chain joins TRBV6-4 to TRBJ2-1; D not resolved. The V end lost 0 bases, the J end lost 1 base, and 10 bases lay between the germline ends. There are 16 residues in the CDR3. The germline V gene has CDR1 MRHNA and CDR2 SNTAGT. CDR3 nucleotides: TGTGCCAGCAGTGACTCCGGCGGCACGTCCTACAATGAGCAGTTCTTC. Translation: CASSDSGGTSYNEQFF.

The table lists this clone with a count of one. The chain combines TRBV6-5 with TRBJ2-5, with TRBD2 as a possible D gene (6 bases). The CDR3 length is 14 residues. CDR1 MNHEY and CDR2 SVGAGI come from the germline V gene. Between the trimmed V and J ends, which lost 6 bases and 2 bases, there was a span of 13 bases. For the CDR3, the DNA is TGTGCCAGCAGCCTGGGGGGAATACAAGAGACCCAGTACTTC. It translates to CASSLGGIQETQYF.

The chain couples TRBV5-5 to TRBJ1-4, with D perhaps matching TRBD1 (5 bases). The germline V and J ends were trimmed by 1 base and 2 bases, with 9 bases remaining between them. CDR3 length: 15 residues. Germline CDR1 SGHKS, CDR2 YYEKEE (reference sequence). This CDR3 reads CASSLFRGTNEKLFF. CDR3 DNA sequence: TGTGCCAGCAGCTTGTTTCGGGGGACTAATGAAAAACTGTTTTTT.

Only one count was recorded for this clone. The chain carries TRBV27 and TRBJ2-2; 7 bases fit TRBD1. V dropped 3 bases and J dropped 8; count of bases not matched to a gene: 6. CDR1 and CDR2 (germline): MNHEY, SMNVEV (reference sequence). There are 14 residues in the CDR3. The CDR3 reads CASSFTGVWGELFF. CDR3 in DNA: TGTGCCAGCAGTTTTACAGGGGTCTGGGGGGAGCTGTTTTTT.

The chain has TRBV28 and TRBJ1-2; tentatively, D is TRBD1 (5 bases). The CDR3 length is 14 residues. Germline-derived CDR1 and CDR2 are MDHEN and SYDVKM. The V and J ends lost 2 bases and 3 bases respectively, with 10 bases between them. The CDR3 nucleotides read TGTGCCAGCAGTTTACCCCCGACAGACTATGGCTACACCTTC. This sequence encodes CASSLPPTDYGYTF.

CDR3: CASSRPGQDTQYF. The CDR3 DNA reads TGTGCCAGCAGCCGACCCGGACAGGATACGCAGTATTTT. The genes are TRBV7-2 and TRBJ2-3; the D gene is possibly TRBD1 (6 bases). CDR3 size: 13 residues. V was pared by 5 bases and J by 6 bases, with 12 bases between. Germline lookup yields CDR1 SGHTA and CDR2 FQGNSA.

The chain links TRBV24-1 to TRBJ1-1; no clear D gene. Per the germline V gene, CDR1 is KGHDR and CDR2 is SFDVKD. The CDR3 loop spans 12 amino acids. V was clipped by 4 bases and J by 2 bases, with 4 bases between them. The CDR3 sequence is CATSDSNTEAFF. In DNA, the CDR3 is TGTGCCACCAGTGACAGTAACACTGAAGCTTTCTTT.

The V and J genes are TRBV24-1 and TRBJ2-3; TRBD1 matches at 10 bases. The J segment lost 6 bases and the V segment lost 4 bases, leaving 9 bases of the junction unmatched. From germline, CDR1 is KGHDR and CDR2 SFDVKD. The CDR3 has 16 amino acids. The CDR3 region is CATSETGTGDTDTQYF. CDR3 nucleotides: TGTGCCACCAGTGAGACCGGGACAGGGGATACGGATACGCAGTATTTT.

CDR3 loop: CASSLSSGREEQFF. CDR3 coding DNA: TGTGCCAGCAGCTTGTCCAGCGGGAGGGAAGAGCAGTTCTTC. The V and J genes are TRBV5-6 and TRBJ2-1, with 10 bases matching TRBD2. This CDR3 comprises 14 residues. After removal of 1 base from V and 10 bases from J, the junction contained 5 bases not matched to a gene. Germline assignment: CDR1 SGHDT and CDR2 YYEEEE.

This rearrangement joins TRBV5-1 to TRBJ1-5; D gene uncertain. Germline V gene data show CDR1 as SGHRS and CDR2 as YFSETQ. V lost 0 bases and J lost 4, with 11 bases in between. The CDR3 is 15 residues long. The CDR3 region is CASSLDAGVNQPQHF. The CDR3, as DNA: TGCGCCAGCAGCTTGGATGCGGGCGTTAATCAGCCCCAGCATTTT.

V is TRBV5-1 and J is TRBJ2-3; TRBD2 matches at 8 bases. The CDR3 is 16 residues long. The ends lost 0 bases at V and 0 bases at J; junction bases unmatched: 3. Germline CDR1 is SGHRS and CDR2 is YFSETQ. Written as DNA, the CDR3 is TGCGCCAGCAGCTTGGGCGGCGGGGGGAGCACAGATACGCAGTATTTT. Translation gives CASSLGGGGSTDTQYF.

The chain uses TRBV7-8 and TRBJ2-5; D is undetermined. Germline assignment: CDR1 SGHVS and CDR2 FQNEAQ. V lost 5 bases and J 5 bases, leaving 15 bases between the germline ends. This CDR3 contains 14 residues. The chain's CDR3 is CASSAGPSRETQYF. The DNA of the CDR3 is TGTGCCAGCAGCGCAGGCCCCAGCCGGGAGACCCAGTACTTC.

J is TRBJ1-4 and V is TRBV27; no firm D call. The V and J ends lost 4 bases and 0 bases respectively, with 6 bases between them. Germline CDR1 and CDR2: MNHEY and SMNVEV (reference sequence). The CDR3 length is 14 residues. The CDR3 DNA sequence: TGTGCCAGCAGTTCCGGGACAACTAATGAAAAACTGTTTTTT. As protein: CASSSGTTNEKLFF.

V gene TRBV6-5 combines with J gene TRBJ2-2; possibly TRBD2 for D (6 bases). Germline CDR1 is MNHEY and CDR2 is SVGAGI. CDR3 length: 15 amino acids. The V and J ends lost 1 base and 6 bases respectively, with 12 bases between them. CDR3 coding DNA: TGTGCCAGCAGTTACTTCGGGGGAGATGCCGGGGAGCTGTTTTTT. Translation gives CASSYFGGDAGELFF.

The chain joins TRBV30 to TRBJ1-2; tentative D call: TRBD1 (6 bases). Germline assignment: CDR1 GTSNPN and CDR2 SVGIG (reference sequence). The CDR3 consists of 13 residues. V was pared by 2 bases and J by 8 bases, with 15 bases between. CDR3 amino acids: CAWSIQGIGGYTF. In DNA form, the CDR3 reads TGTGCCTGGAGTATACAGGGTATAGGAGGCTACACCTTC.

This chain joins TRBV28 and TRBJ1-6; D is possibly TRBD1 (6 bases). Per the germline V gene, CDR1 is MDHEN and CDR2 is SYDVKM. The V gene lost 5 bases and the J gene lost 8 bases, with 19 bases spanning the gap. This CDR3 is built from 16 residues. The CDR3 DNA follows: TGTGCCAGCAGTCTACCGGGGACACGACCCCATTCACCCCTCCACTTT. Its protein product is CASSLPGTRPHSPLHF.

This clone is a singleton in its sample. V and J are TRBV4-2 and TRBJ2-2, with 8 bases lining up with TRBD2. With 0 bases clipped from V and 6 bases from J, the junction kept 9 bases outside the gene matches. CDR3 size: 17 residues. Germline lookup yields CDR1 LGHNA and CDR2 YNFKEQ. Written as DNA, the CDR3 is TGTGCCAGCAGCCAAGATAGGGGGACTAGTATATCCGGGGAGCTGTTTTTT. Residues: CASSQDRGTSISGELFF.

The V and J genes are TRBV4-1 and TRBJ1-2; no clear D gene. The CDR3 has 13 residues. The germline CDR1 and CDR2 sequences are MGHRA and YSYEKL. V was cut by 2 bases and J by 4 bases, with 8 bases left in between. CDR3 protein: CASSQRGIYGYTF. For the CDR3, the DNA is TGCGCCAGCAGCCAAAGAGGGATCTATGGCTACACCTTC.

The CDR3 loop reads CASSEDRGYGETQYF. In nucleotides, the CDR3 is TGTGCCAGCAGTGAAGACAGGGGATATGGGGAGACCCAGTACTTC. The gene calls are TRBV25-1 and TRBJ2-5, with 8 positions matching TRBD1. With 2 bases clipped from V and 5 bases from J, the junction kept 7 bases outside the gene matches. The CDR3 consists of 15 residues. The germline V gene has CDR1 MGHDK and CDR2 SYGVNS.

This CDR3 is CASSQGNRENTGELFF. DNA of the CDR3: TGTGCCAGCAGCCAAGGGAACAGGGAGAACACCGGGGAGCTGTTTTTT. The rearrangement uses TRBV4-2 and TRBJ2-2, with D possibly being TRBD1 (6 bases). The ends were cut back, 1 base at V and 1 base at J, with 10 bases in the middle. Germline V gene sequence: CDR1 LGHNA, CDR2 YNFKEQ. The CDR3 is made up of 16 amino acids.

A few counts support this clone. This chain joins TRBV12-3 or TRBV12-4 and TRBJ2-3, with D perhaps TRBD2 (6 bases). Trimming shortened V by 6 bases and J by 9 bases, and 13 bases separated the two germline ends. The CDR3 has 12 amino acids. CDR3 sequence: CASRTTSPTQYF. CDR3 DNA: TGTGCCAGCAGGACGACTAGTCCCACGCAGTATTTT.

The rearrangement links TRBV27 to TRBJ1-2; no clear D. The CDR3 is 13 amino acids. Between the trimmed V and J ends, which lost 8 bases and 2 bases, there was a span of 12 bases. Germline V gives CDR1 MNHEY, CDR2 SMNVEV (reference sequence). The CDR3 region is CASGTEINYGYTF. CDR3 in DNA: TGTGCCAGCGGTACAGAGATCAACTATGGCTACACCTTC.

This chain uses TRBV7-8 with TRBJ2-2, with unresolved D. The CDR3 contains 15 residues. Trimming took off 6 bases at V and 5 bases at J, with 16 bases between the two ends. The germline V gene has CDR1 SGHVS and CDR2 FQNEAQ. In DNA, the CDR3 is TGTGCCAGCAGACAACAGAGAGTTGGAACCGGGGAGCTGTTTTTT. It is translated as CASRQQRVGTGELFF. The full variable domain, rest sourced from reference TRBV7-8 and TRBJ2-2, is GAGVSQSPRYKVAKRGQDVALRCDPISGHVSLFWYQQALGQGPEFLTYFQNEAQLDKSGLPSDRFFAERPEGSVSTLKIQRTQQEDSAVYLCASRQQRVGTGELFFGEGSRLTVL.

This chain links TRBV9 with TRBJ1-1; D uncertain. Trimming removed 0 bases at V and 0 bases at J, with 9 bases between. The CDR3 totals 15 residues. In germline, CDR1 is SGDLS, CDR2 YYNGEE. The CDR3 is CASSVEALMNTEAFF. In nucleotides, the CDR3 is TGTGCCAGCAGCGTAGAAGCTCTGATGAACACTGAAGCTTTCTTT.

The V call is TRBV19, the J call TRBJ2-2, with D perhaps matching TRBD1 (6 bases). V was clipped by 7 bases and J by 3 bases, with 12 bases between them. The germline CDR1 and CDR2 sequences are LNHDA and SQIVND (reference sequence). The CDR3 has 14 residues. The CDR3 sequence is CASKGGADTGELFF. In DNA, the CDR3 is TGTGCCAGTAAAGGGGGAGCTGACACCGGGGAGCTGTTTTTT.

This clone was found a few times. The rearrangement links TRBV5-1 to TRBJ2-5, with a tentative D call TRBD2 (7 bases). V was shortened by 0 bases and J by 4 bases, with 22 bases between the two germline ends. Per the germline V gene, CDR1 is SGHRS and CDR2 is YFSETQ. The CDR3 contains 18 residues. In DNA form, the CDR3 reads TGCGCCAGCAGCTTGGTTCCGTTGGCGGGGGCCTTACGAGAGACCCAGTACTTC. This sequence encodes CASSLVPLAGALRETQYF.